Reported below is one T cell receptor (beta chain). The data derive from a study of cytomegalovirus exposure and HLA in healthy donors. Germline CDR1 SGDLS, CDR2 YYNGEE. V dropped 4 bases and J dropped 6 bases, with 13 bases sitting between them. This CDR3 contains 13 residues. Primers: 60 Vbeta forward and 13 Jbeta reverse. The table came from immunoSEQ multiplex PCR; TCRdb's copy has only in-frame clones and leaves some out. The sample has roughly 200,000 clones; around 81% are singletons. This chain joins TRBV9 and TRBJ1-2, with D possibly matching TRBD1 (6 bases). Sample: PBMCs. This receptor was taken from a man aged 25-45 years in good health and CMV-seronegative. CDR3 in DNA: TGTGCCAGCAGCCAACGCAGGGGAGATGGCTACACCTTC. Protein sequence: CASSQRRGDGYTF. Looking up the rest from reference TRBV9 and TRBJ1-2 gives the full variable domain: DSGVTQTPKHLITATGQRVTLRCSPRSGDLSVYWYQQSLDQGLQFLIQYYNGEERAKGNILERFSAQQFPDLHSELNLSSLELGDSALYFCASSQRRGDGYTFGSGTRLTVV.